This T cell receptor beta chain originates from a study of blood T cell repertoires in COVID-19. Whole-study context: Collection of acute and convalescent COVID-19 samples took place in the United States, Italy and Spain. Sample material is recorded as cDNA or gDNA derived from T cells, B-cell-depleted T cells, or PBMCs.

Trimming removed 4 bases from V and 0 bases from J, with 7 bases in between. The CDR3 length is 14 residues. In germline, CDR1 is MNHEY, CDR2 SVGAGI. Per the original methods: Nucleated cell number was recorded as an estimate derived from reference gene primer amplification. Profiled with immunoSEQ multiplex PCR; TCRdb holds only in-frame clones, not every one. That table supplies the V and J calls and clone size; D and trimming were determined from the DNA. The table has roughly 320,000 clones, almost 85% seen once. This clone was observed once. This sequence was found in a human donor in a cohort sampled during active COVID-19. The sequencing sample was made of peripheral blood. V gene TRBV6-5 combines with J gene TRBJ2-4; D ambiguous. In nucleotides, the CDR3 is TGTGCCAGCAGTTCCAACATAGCCAAAAACATTCAGTACTTC. It yields the protein CASSSNIAKNIQYF.